The T cell receptor (beta chain) described here comes from a study of OX40 agonist ivuxolimab in advanced cancers. Overall study: Patients took ivuxolimab, an agonistic anti-OX40 (CD134) antibody. General study results and limits: More expanded clones were seen, on average, in CD8+ T cells than in CD4+. At 0.1 to 3.0 mg/kg and by week 6, clonal expansion occurred in CD4+ and CD8+ blood T cells.

Produced via immunoSEQ multiplex PCR; TCRdb's table is partial and in-frame only. The sample yields 95,000 to 150,000 clones, 93% seen once. The ends lost 5 bases at V and 6 bases at J; junction bases unmatched: 6. The CDR3 sequence is 15 residues long. Germline V lookup: CDR1 MNHNS, CDR2 SASEGT. A note on this clone: Its antigen is unidentified.

Sample: CD4+ or CD8+ T cells sorted from blood, taken in a trial of the OX40 agonist ivuxolimab. This clonotype was obtained from an adult with an advanced solid tumor such as melanoma, head and neck, liver or kidney cancer. The chain combines TRBV6-1 with TRBJ2-2; 10 nucleotides align to TRBD1. The CDR3 coding sequence is TGTGCCAGCAGTTCGACAGGGGGCGCAGCCGGGGAGCTGTTTTTT. Protein sequence: CASSSTGGAAGELFF.